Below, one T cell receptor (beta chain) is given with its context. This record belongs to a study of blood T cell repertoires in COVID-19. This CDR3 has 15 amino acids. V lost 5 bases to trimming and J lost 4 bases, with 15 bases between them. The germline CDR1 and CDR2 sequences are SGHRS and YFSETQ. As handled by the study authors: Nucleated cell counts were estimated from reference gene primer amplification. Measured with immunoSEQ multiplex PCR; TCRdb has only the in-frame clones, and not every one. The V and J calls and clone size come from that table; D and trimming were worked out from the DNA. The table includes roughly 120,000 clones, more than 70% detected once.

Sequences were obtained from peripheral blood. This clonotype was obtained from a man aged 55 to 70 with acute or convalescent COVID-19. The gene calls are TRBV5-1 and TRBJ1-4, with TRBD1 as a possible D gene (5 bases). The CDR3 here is CASRDSGGFNEKLFF. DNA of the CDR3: TGCGCCAGCAGAGACAGCGGAGGGTTTAATGAAAAACTGTTTTTT. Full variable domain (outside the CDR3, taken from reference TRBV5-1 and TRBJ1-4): KAGVTQTPRYLIKTRGQQVTLSCSPISGHRSVSWYQQTPGQGLQFLFEYFSETQRNKGNFPGRFSGRQFSNSRSEMNVSTLELGDSALYLCASRDSGGFNEKLFFGSGTQLSVL.